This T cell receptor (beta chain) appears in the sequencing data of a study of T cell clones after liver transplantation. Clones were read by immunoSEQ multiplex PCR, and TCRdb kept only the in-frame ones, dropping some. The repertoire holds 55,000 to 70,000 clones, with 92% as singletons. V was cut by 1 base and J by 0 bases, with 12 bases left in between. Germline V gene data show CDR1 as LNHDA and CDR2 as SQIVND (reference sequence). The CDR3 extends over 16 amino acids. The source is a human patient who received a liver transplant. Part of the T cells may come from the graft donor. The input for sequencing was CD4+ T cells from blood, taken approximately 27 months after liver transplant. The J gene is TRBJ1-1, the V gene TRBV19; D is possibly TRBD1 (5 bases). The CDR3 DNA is TGTGCCAGTAGTATAGGGGAGGGGCTGATGAACACTGAAGCTTTCTTT. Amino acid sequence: CASSIGEGLMNTEAFF.